This T cell receptor (beta chain) was obtained from a study of blood T cell repertoires in COVID-19. Overall study context: Samples came from the United States, Italy and Spain, spanning acute and convalescent COVID-19. The cDNA or gDNA used as material had been derived from T cells, B-cell-depleted T cells, or PBMCs.

Repertoires were generated with immunoSEQ multiplex PCR, while TCRdb's copy carries only in-frame clones and drops some. The sample has about 240,000 clones, about 90% seen once. This clone showed up just once. The specimen sequenced was peripheral blood. The receptor comes from a man between 60 and 75 years old who had recovered from COVID-19.

The CDR3: CASSKTGTYEQYF. The CDR3 bases are TGTGCCAGTAGTAAGACAGGTACCTACGAGCAGTACTTC. The chain has TRBV19 and TRBJ2-7; D might be TRBD1 (6 bases). Germline CDR1 LNHDA, CDR2 SQIVND (reference sequence). The V end was cut by 4 bases, the J end by 2 bases, with 9 bases between. This CDR3 has 13 residues. Based on the CDR3 plus reference TRBV19 and TRBJ2-7, the full variable domain is DGGITQSPKYLFRKEGQNVTLSCEQNLNHDAMYWYRQDPGQGLRLIYYSQIVNDFQKGDIAEGYSVSREKKESFPLTVTSAQKNPTAFYLCASSKTGTYEQYFGPGTRLTVT.